These 26 T cell receptor beta chains were all obtained from the same sample, sequenced in a study of human T cells and chemical hapten exposure. Documented time point: patch test 2, 6 weeks after DPC sensitization. As to treatment: therapeutic diphenylcyclopropenone sensitization with weekly scalp DPC. From the RACE reads, TCRdb called clonotypes with MiXCR, one entry per CDR3 protein. The sample includes approximately 110,000 distinct CDR3 sequences, roughly 10% of them seen just once. The specimen was whole blood, collected in connection with sensitization to the hapten diphenylcyclopropenone (DPC). The receptors were sampled from a middle-aged woman with alopecia areata. Some clones in this sample may be carry-over from other donors' samples.

This clonotype was counted ten times or more. The chain combines TRBV28 with TRBJ1-1; the D gene is possibly TRBD1 (6 bases). CDR3 length: 16 residues. Deletions cut 6 bases from V and 1 base from J, with 18 bases between. CDR1 MDHEN and CDR2 SYDVKM come from the germline V gene. The CDR3 spells CASSLYSQGTNTEAFF. The DNA for the CDR3 is TGTGCCAGCAGCCTCTATTCCCAGGGGACGAACACTGAAGCTTTCTTT.

The chain combines TRBV5-3 with TRBJ2-7; 7 bases are shared with TRBD2. TRBV5-3 has ORF status, its function being uncertain. The CDR3 contains 15 residues. Trimming took 7 bases from V and 2 from J; bases not matched to a gene: 12. The CDR3 bases are TGTGCCAGAGGACCCCCCCGGGACTACCCCTACGAGCAGTACTTC. Translation: CARGPPRDYPYEQYF.

This clonotype was detected ten times or more. This chain links TRBV7-2 with TRBJ1-2; D is ambiguous. The germline V and J ends were trimmed by 5 bases and 4 bases, with 14 bases remaining between them. The CDR3 spans 14 residues. The germline gives CDR1 SGHTA, CDR2 FQGNSA. Here the CDR3 DNA reads TGTGCCAGCAGCCTGGACCGAACGGCCTATGGCTACACCTTC. Its protein is CASSLDRTAYGYTF. Full variable domain (rest looked up from reference TRBV7-2 and TRBJ1-2): GAGVSQSPSNKVTEKGKDVELRCDPISGHTALYWYRQSLGQGLEFLIYFQGNSAPDKSGLPSDRFSAERTGGSVSTLTIQRTQQEDSAVYLCASSLDRTAYGYTFGSGTRLTVV.

This clonotype was observed a handful of times. The V and J genes are TRBV29-1 and TRBJ2-3, with 7 bases identical to TRBD2. CDR3 length: 14 residues. V was clipped by 1 base and J by 1 base; unmatched bases: 2. Germline loops: CDR1 SQVTM, CDR2 ANQGSEA. CDR3 sequence (DNA): TGCAGCGTTGAAGGGGCGGGGGGCACAGATACGCAGTATTTT. Its protein product is CSVEGAGGTDTQYF.

The gene calls are TRBV6-5 and TRBJ2-5, with TRBD2 matching 11 bases. This CDR3 is built from 15 residues. The V gene's germline CDR1 is MNHEY and CDR2 SVGAGI. V shed 7 bases and J 5 bases; nucleotides not matched to a gene: 9. The CDR3 DNA reads as TGTGCCAGCAAAATTAGCGGGGGGGCCGTGGAGACCCAGTACTTC. Translation: CASKISGGAVETQYF.

This clonotype turned up a few times. The rearrangement links TRBV4-1 to TRBJ1-2, with a tentative D call TRBD1 (6 bases). CDR1 MGHRA and CDR2 YSYEKL come from the germline V gene. This CDR3 contains 14 residues. V lost 2 bases, J lost 8 bases, and 15 bases lay in between. CDR3: CASSQPARGGGYTF. In nucleotides, the CDR3 is TGCGCCAGCAGCCAACCAGCCAGGGGAGGAGGCTACACCTTC.

J is TRBJ1-2 and V is TRBV20-1; no firm D call. The germline CDR1 and CDR2 sequences are DFQATT and SNEGSKA (reference sequence). V was pared by 5 bases and J by 2 bases, with 15 bases between. The CDR3 contains 14 residues. The CDR3 DNA sequence: TGCAGTGCTTTACACACCTCAACGAACTATGGCTACACCTTC. It is translated as CSALHTSTNYGYTF.

The chain uses TRBV12-3 or TRBV12-4 and TRBJ2-3; D call uncertain. This CDR3 is built from 13 residues. The ends were cut back, 5 bases at V and 7 bases at J, with 13 bases in the middle. The CDR3 is CASSLDWANTQYF. CDR3 DNA: TGTGCCAGCAGTCTAGACTGGGCAAATACGCAGTATTTT.

This clonotype turned up a few times. The rearrangement joins TRBV20-1 to TRBJ1-3, with D perhaps matching TRBD1 (6 bases). The CDR3 is 14 residues long. Germline loops: CDR1 DFQATT, CDR2 SNEGSKA (reference sequence). V was shortened by 2 bases and J by 4 bases, with 12 bases between the two germline ends. CDR3 DNA: TGCAGTGCTAGACATGGACAGCGGGGAAACACCATATATTTT. This sequence encodes CSARHGQRGNTIYF.

This clonotype was counted ten times or more. This rearrangement joins TRBV9 to TRBJ2-7, with 11 nucleotides matching TRBD1. CDR1 and CDR2 (germline): SGDLS, YYNGEE. This CDR3 contains 15 residues. V trimming: 4 bases; J trimming: 6 bases; junction bases outside the gene matches: 9. The CDR3 DNA follows: TGTGCCAGCAGCCCAACTCGGACAGGGGGCGCCGAGCAGTACTTC. Residues: CASSPTRTGGAEQYF. The entire variable domain, with the rest obtained from reference TRBV9 and TRBJ2-7, is as follows: DSGVTQTPKHLITATGQRVTLRCSPRSGDLSVYWYQQSLDQGLQFLIQYYNGEERAKGNILERFSAQQFPDLHSELNLSSLELGDSALYFCASSPTRTGGAEQYFGPGTRLTVT.

This clonotype was observed a handful of times. The chain joins TRBV4-3 to TRBJ1-2; D ambiguous. Germline CDR1 reads LGHNA; CDR2 reads YSLEER. The ends were cut back, 5 bases at V and 8 bases at J, with 15 bases in the middle. The CDR3 has 13 amino acids. The chain's CDR3 is CASSLSLLEGYTF. The CDR3 DNA reads TGCGCCAGCAGCTTGAGCCTTTTAGAAGGCTACACCTTC.

This CDR3 reads CASSEKGSGIFQETQYF. The CDR3 coding sequence is TGTGCCAGCAGTGAGAAAGGGTCCGGAATCTTCCAAGAGACCCAGTACTTC. The chain recombines TRBV2 with TRBJ2-5, with unresolved D. The V end lost 3 bases, the J end lost 1 base, and 18 bases lay between the germline ends. This CDR3 is built from 17 residues. The germline gives CDR1 SNHLY, CDR2 FYNNEI.

About this clonotype itself: A much larger clone sits a single nucleotide away, making a read error possible. The chain couples TRBV28 to TRBJ1-1; D call uncertain. CDR1 is MDHEN, CDR2 SYDVKM, per germline. This CDR3 region has 16 residues. This chain's CDR3 is CASSFYSLRLNTGAFF. The DNA of the CDR3 is TGTGCCAGCAGTTTTTACAGCCTTCGGCTGAACACTGGAGCTTTCTTT.

This clonotype has a handful of counts. The junction differs from germline at one of its ends, possibly a read error. The chain couples TRBV20-1 to TRBJ2-3, with D possibly matching TRBD1 (6 bases). This CDR3 has 16 amino acids. CDR1 DFQATT and CDR2 SNEGSKA come from the germline V gene (reference sequence). The CDR3 is CSARALQGWTLDAQYF. The CDR3 bases are TGCAGTGCTAGAGCACTACAGGGATGGACTCTAGATGCGCAGTATTTT.

This chain uses TRBV4-3 with TRBJ2-2; D gene ambiguous. Trimming cost V 0 bases and J 3 bases, with 14 bases left between them. CDR1 and CDR2 from the germline V gene are LGHNA and YSLEER. The CDR3 is 17 amino acids. CDR3 coding DNA: TGCGCCAGCAGCCAAGATCTTCCCGGCCCAGACACCGGGGAGCTGTTTTTT. Translating gives CASSQDLPGPDTGELFF.

A note on this clonotype: A much larger clone lies one base from this, so it may be a read error. The chain has TRBV6-2 or TRBV6-3 and TRBJ2-2, with TRBD2 as a possible D gene (5 bases). CDR1 MNHEY and CDR2 SVGEGT come from the germline V gene. The CDR3 is 15 residues long. This CDR3 reads CASSPNGPYTGEPFF. The CDR3 DNA sequence: TGTGCCAGCAGTCCAAATGGACCCTACACCGGGGAGCCGTTTTTT.

CDR3 region: CASSFISVNEQFF. CDR3 DNA: TGTGCCAGCAGCTTCATATCAGTCAATGAGCAGTTCTTC. The chain uses TRBV7-9 and TRBJ2-1; D gene uncertain. The CDR3 is 13 amino acids. The germline V and J ends were trimmed by 3 bases and 6 bases, with 9 bases remaining between them. Germline lookup yields CDR1 SEHNR and CDR2 FQNEAQ (reference sequence).

This clonotype was picked up many times. V is TRBV4-3 and J is TRBJ2-1, with 13 bases fitting TRBD2. From germline, CDR1 is LGHNA and CDR2 YSLEER. The ends lost 5 bases at V and 7 bases at J; junction bases unmatched: 5. This CDR3 comprises 15 residues. CDR3 sequence (DNA): TGCGCCAGCAGCACCGGGACTAGCGGGGTAAATGAGCAGTTCTTC. It translates to CASSTGTSGVNEQFF.

This clonotype was seen a handful of times. The chain recombines TRBV29-1 with TRBJ1-2, with D hard to call. There are 12 residues in the CDR3. Deletions cut 4 bases from V and 3 bases from J, with 9 bases between. Germline V gene sequence: CDR1 SQVTM, CDR2 ANQGSEA. CDR3 coding DNA: TGCAGCGTTGCGCAGGTCGACTATGGCTACACCTTC. As protein: CSVAQVDYGYTF.

This chain connects TRBV12-3 or TRBV12-4 to TRBJ2-4; no clear D gene. Trimming pared 3 bases from V and 6 bases from J, leaving 12 bases between. This CDR3 spans 14 amino acids. In DNA, the CDR3 is TGTGCCAGCAGTTTCAAAAGCTGGGGAAACATTCAGTACTTC. Encoded protein: CASSFKSWGNIQYF.

The V gene is TRBV11-3, the J gene TRBJ2-6, with 16 nucleotides matching TRBD2. The CDR3 runs to 24 residues. CDR1 is SGHNT and CDR2 is YENEEA in the germline V gene. Trimming at V came to 5 bases and at J to 2 bases, leaving 21 bases not matched to a gene. Written as DNA, the CDR3 is TGTGCCAGCAGCCGCAAGGAGGGACCGGGACTAGCGGGGGGGCTCAGCGCTGGGGCCAACGTCCTGACTTTC. It encodes CASSRKEGPGLAGGLSAGANVLTF.

This clonotype turned up a few times. The CDR3 DNA sequence: TGTGCCAGCAGCTCACTAGCGGGGGAGGTAGCAGATACGCAGTATTTT. Its protein is CASSSLAGEVADTQYF. J is TRBJ2-3 and V is TRBV7-3; the match to TRBD2 covers 11 bases. Germline V lookup: CDR1 SGHTA, CDR2 FQGTGA. CDR3 length: 16 residues. Trimming took 4 bases from V and 4 from J; bases not matched to a gene: 7.

In this sample, this clonotype turned up many times. The chain joins TRBV6-2 or TRBV6-3 to TRBJ1-6, with 9 bases identical to TRBD1. The CDR3 contains 17 residues. V trimming: 2 bases; J trimming: 8 bases; junction bases outside the gene matches: 10. From germline, CDR1 is MNHEY and CDR2 SVGEGT. The CDR3 nucleotides read TGTGCCAGCAGTTACCCAACTACAGGGGGCGGATATTCACCCCTCCACTTT. Translation gives CASSYPTTGGGYSPLHF.

This clonotype was observed many times. The rearrangement links TRBV20-1 to TRBJ1-1; tentatively, D is TRBD1 (5 bases). The V end was cut by 0 bases, the J end by 3 bases, with 14 bases between. Germline V CDR1 and CDR2: DFQATT, SNEGSKA (reference sequence). The CDR3 runs 15 residues. The CDR3 nucleotides read TGCAGTGCTAGAGATTACGGCAGGGTAGACACTGAAGCTTTCTTT. Protein sequence: CSARDYGRVDTEAFF.

This chain connects TRBV4-3 to TRBJ2-7; 10 bases align to TRBD1. CDR3 length: 17 amino acids. Germline values: CDR1 LGHNA, CDR2 YSLEER. Trimming at V came to 3 bases and at J to 2 bases, leaving 10 bases not matched to a gene. Here the CDR3 reads CASSQGMTGTGAYEQYF. The DNA for the CDR3 is TGCGCCAGCAGCCAGGGTATGACCGGGACAGGGGCCTACGAGCAGTACTTC.

This clonotype was counted only a few times. The CDR3 coding sequence is TGTGCCAGCAGCTTAGCACCATCCCCGGAGGCAGGGGCTGAGCAGTACTTC. It specifies CASSLAPSPEAGAEQYF. The chain carries TRBV7-2 and TRBJ2-7; D may be TRBD1 (6 bases). CDR1 is SGHTA, CDR2 FQGNSA, per germline. Trimming stripped 0 bases from V and 7 bases from J, with 22 bases between. The CDR3 sequence is 17 residues long.